This entry lists 2 T cell receptor beta chains sequenced from one sample in a study of T cell changes during pregnancy in multiple sclerosis (dated by TCRdb to about 2019). The library was produced with the immunoSEQ multiplex PCR assay. The table was pulled from immuneACCESS by TCRdb, which kept in-frame rearrangements only. Such tables lose some clones; where checked, under half of the loss comes from unresolved V genes, and the rest has no known cause. For this sample the table gives under 50,000 clones, of which approximately 95% were detected only once. The ten top clones hold over 4.5% of the sample. This specimen was CD8+ T cells from peripheral blood mononuclear cells, taken in the first trimester of pregnancy. The receptors shown here come from a female donor with multiple sclerosis, enrolled in a pregnancy study.

The J gene is TRBJ1-1, the V gene TRBV27, with 8 bases lining up with TRBD1. Germline V lookup: CDR1 MNHEY, CDR2 SMNVEV (reference sequence). V trimming: 2 bases; J trimming: 5 bases; junction bases outside the gene matches: 4. The CDR3 length is 14 residues. This CDR3 is CASSLSRGPTEAFF. The CDR3 DNA reads as TGTGCCAGCAGTTTAAGCAGGGGGCCAACTGAAGCTTTCTTT.

The rearrangement joins TRBV27 to TRBJ1-5; a possible D gene is TRBD1 (5 bases). With 8 bases removed from V and 6 bases from J, the gap between germline ends came to 20 bases. CDR1 is MNHEY, CDR2 SMNVEV, per germline (reference sequence). The CDR3 runs to 15 residues. The DNA for the CDR3 is TGTGCCAGCGCCTTAATAGGGGATGGGGTTCAGCCCCAGCATTTT. Its translation: CASALIGDGVQPQHF.